Listed below are T cell receptor beta chains from one sample, sequenced in a study of blood T cell repertoires in COVID-19. The protocol was immunoSEQ multiplex PCR, while the TCRdb copy is restricted to in-frame clones and leaves out a portion. Among 170,000 or so clones listed, around 89% were seen once. The sequenced sample was PBMCs or T cells enriched from blood (not recorded which). Every receptor here comes from a woman between 50 and 59 years old who had recovered from COVID-19. CDR3s include the opening cysteine and the closing phenylalanine or tryptophan. A D gene is named only where the DNA matches it firmly.

d_call	j_call	v_call	cdr3_aa	cdr3_nt
NA	TRBJ2-1	TRBV6-5	CASSYSTRSYEQFF	TGTGCCAGCAGTTACTCAACTAGGAGCTATGAGCAGTTCTTC
NA	TRBJ1-4	TRBV7-9	CASSLVGGTGEKLFF	TGTGCCAGCAGCTTAGTCGGGGGGACTGGAGAAAAACTGTTTTTT
NA	TRBJ1-1	TRBV5-4	CASSPGGVQAFF	TGTGCCAGCAGCCCCGGAGGAGTACAAGCTTTCTTT
TRBD2	TRBJ2-1	TRBV7-2	CASIPGGLASYEQFF	TGTGCCAGCATCCCCGGAGGACTAGCGAGCTATGAGCAGTTCTTC
NA	TRBJ2-1	TRBV5-8	CASSLRVRGGEQFF	TGTGCCAGCAGCTTGAGAGTTCGGGGAGGTGAGCAGTTCTTC
TRBD2	TRBJ2-3	TRBV13	CASRTIAGGNTDTQYF	TGTGCCAGCAGAACAATAGCGGGGGGTAACACAGATACGCAGTATTTT
TRBD2	TRBJ2-2	TRBV19	CASSSGGGSNTGELFF	TGTGCCAGTAGTTCTGGCGGGGGGTCGAACACCGGGGAGCTGTTTTTT
NA	TRBJ1-2	TRBV12-3/TRBV12-4	CASSFSQNYGYTF	TGTGCCAGCAGTTTTTCCCAAAACTATGGCTACACCTTC
NA	TRBJ2-7	TRBV30	CASARALFPAYEQYF	TGTGCCTCTGCGCGGGCCTTATTTCCCGCCTACGAGCAGTACTTC
NA	TRBJ1-5	TRBV3-1/TRBV3-2	CASSQGAGSNQPQHF	TGTGCCAGCAGCCAGGGGGCAGGGAGCAATCAGCCCCAGCATTTT
NA	TRBJ1-4	TRBV18	CASSQDRPDPWLNKLFF	TGTGCCAGCTCACAGGACAGACCCGACCCGTGGCTGAACAAACTGTTTTTT
NA	TRBJ1-4	TRBV19	CASSPQTGGTQAYEKLFF	TGTGCCAGTAGCCCCCAGACTGGGGGGACGCAGGCGTATGAAAAACTGTTTTTT
NA	TRBJ1-2	TRBV7-2	CASSLSTQANYGYTF	TGTGCCAGCAGCTTAAGTACACAGGCAAACTATGGCTACACCTTC
TRBD1	TRBJ1-2	TRBV5-4	CASSITGGAGYTF	TGTGCCAGCAGCATTACAGGGGGCGCAGGCTACACCTTC
NA	TRBJ1-4	TRBV7-8	CASSLEPGQSNEKLFF	TGTGCCAGCAGCTTAGAGCCCGGACAGAGTAATGAAAAACTGTTTTTT